The 29 T cell receptor beta chains listed next were all sequenced from one sample in a study of early T cells in non-severe SARS-CoV-2 infection (dated by TCRdb to the early 2020s). The method behind the library was 5' RACE. Data came from a NextSeq 500. TCRdb reanalyzed the raw reads on its own, using fastp at Q25 for trimming and MiXCR for clone calling, and kept in-frame beta chains. When rows share a CDR3 protein, they turn into one entry using the most common DNA and genes. Across this sample there are more than 70,000 distinct CDR3 sequences, with 9% to 15% seen only once. 5% to 8% of the sample is held by the ten biggest clonotypes. Material: whole blood. The source is an adult who was a healthcare worker with PCR-confirmed SARS-CoV-2 infection or an uninfected control (not recorded which).

V and J are TRBV4-1 and TRBJ2-7; D might be TRBD1 (5 bases). There are 13 residues in the CDR3. Trimming cost V 2 bases and J 6 bases, with 11 bases left between them. The germline V gene has CDR1 MGHRA and CDR2 YSYEKL. The CDR3 coding sequence is TGCGCCAGCAGCCAAACAAGGGGTTCCGAGCAGTACTTC. Translation: CASSQTRGSEQYF.

This clonotype was detected only a few times. The J gene is TRBJ2-3, the V gene TRBV5-1; D could derive from TRBD1 or TRBD2 (5 bases each). The germline CDR1 and CDR2 sequences are SGHRS and YFSETQ. Trimming removed 2 bases from V and 2 bases from J, with 15 bases in between. There are 16 residues in the CDR3. The DNA for the CDR3 is TGCGCCAGCAGCTTATCCGGGACGATCGCCACAGATACGCAGTATTTT. This sequence encodes CASSLSGTIATDTQYF.

The CDR3 region has the DNA TGTGCCAGCAGCCCCTCTCCTTCGGGACTAGCGGGCCGAAACACCGGGGAGCTGTTTTTT. Translation: CASSPSPSGLAGRNTGELFF. The V gene is TRBV7-2, the J gene TRBJ2-2; TRBD2 matches at 12 bases. V dropped 5 bases and J dropped 2; count of bases not matched to a gene: 15. The CDR3 totals 20 residues. Per the germline V gene, CDR1 is SGHTA and CDR2 is FQGNSA.

The V and J genes are TRBV5-8 and TRBJ2-5, with unresolved D. The CDR3 loop spans 14 amino acids. Trimming took off 0 bases at V and 3 bases at J, with 9 bases between the two ends. Germline-derived CDR1 and CDR2 are SGHTS and YDEGEE. The CDR3, as DNA: TGTGCCAGCAGCTTGGAGCCTGGGGAAGAGACCCAGTACTTC. Translation gives CASSLEPGEETQYF.

This clonotype was observed a few times. The CDR3 loop is CASIRGQGTGELFF. The CDR3, as DNA: TGCGCCAGCATAAGGGGTCAAGGCACCGGGGAGCTGTTTTTT. This chain links TRBV5-1 with TRBJ2-2, with a possible D match to TRBD1 (5 bases). Germline assignment: CDR1 SGHRS and CDR2 YFSETQ. Deletions cut 6 bases from V and 4 bases from J, with 13 bases between. CDR3 length equals 14 residues.

By proportion, this clonotype is medium-sized. The gene calls are TRBV19 and TRBJ1-5; weak D call: TRBD1 (5 bases). V was trimmed by 8 bases and J by 0 bases, leaving 11 bases between them. This CDR3 contains 14 residues. CDR1 is LNHDA, CDR2 SQIVND, per germline (reference sequence). CDR3 nucleotides: TGTGCCAGTGATACCAGGGATAGCAATCAGCCCCAGCATTTT. Protein: CASDTRDSNQPQHF.

V gene TRBV6-6 combines with J gene TRBJ1-1; D is uncertain. Trimming took 0 bases from V and 4 from J, leaving 9 bases between them. Germline CDR1 and CDR2: MNHNY and SVGAGI (reference sequence). The CDR3 sequence is 14 residues long. The CDR3 coding sequence is TGTGCCAGCAGTTACTCGATTGTAAGCACTGAAGCTTTCTTT. Its translation: CASSYSIVSTEAFF.

There are many counts of this clonotype. This chain connects TRBV10-3 to TRBJ2-5; 13 nucleotides match TRBD2. The V and J ends lost 3 bases and 2 bases, in that order; junction bases with no gene match: 6. The CDR3 contains 17 residues. The V gene's germline CDR1 is ENHRY and CDR2 SYGVKD. In DNA form, the CDR3 reads TGTGCCATCAGTGACGGACTAGCGGGAGCCCCTCAAGAGACCCAGTACTTC. Residues: CAISDGLAGAPQETQYF.

This clonotype was counted ten times or more. The V and J genes are TRBV6-5 and TRBJ2-1; no firm D call. Germline CDR1 reads MNHEY; CDR2 reads SVGAGI. This CDR3 region has 13 residues. V was pared by 5 bases and J by 10 bases, with 15 bases between. CDR3 amino acids: CASSPTPSREQFF. The CDR3 bases are TGTGCCAGCAGTCCAACTCCCTCGCGCGAGCAGTTCTTC.

The CDR3 DNA follows: TGCAGCGTTGCCCTTAGCGGGAGCCCTACGGACGAGCAGTACTTC. Translating it yields CSVALSGSPTDEQYF. The J gene is TRBJ2-7, the V gene TRBV29-1; TRBD2 matches at 9 bases. CDR3 length equals 15 residues. The trim removed 4 bases at V and 5 bases at J, leaving 12 bases unmatched. Germline CDR1 is SQVTM and CDR2 is ANQGSEA.

This clonotype was detected many times. The DNA of the CDR3 is TGTGCCAGCAGATCCCTTACGGGATGGAGCTCCTACAATGAGCAGTTCTTC. It encodes CASRSLTGWSSYNEQFF. The chain uses TRBV6-2 or TRBV6-3 and TRBJ2-1; D may be TRBD2 (5 bases). CDR3 length: 17 amino acids. The germline V and J ends were trimmed by 6 bases and 0 bases, with 18 bases remaining between them. CDR1 is MNHEY and CDR2 is SVGEGT in the germline V gene.

The rearrangement joins TRBV7-2 to TRBJ2-7, with D possibly TRBD2 on 5 matching bases. CDR1 is SGHTA, CDR2 FQGNSA, per germline. V was clipped by 4 bases and J by 3 bases, with 10 bases between them. The CDR3 contains 13 residues. CDR3 DNA: TGTGCCAGCAGCTCCGGACTGTTCTACGAGCAGTACTTC. Translated, it gives CASSSGLFYEQYF. The variable domain in full, completed from reference TRBV7-2 and TRBJ2-7, reads GAGVSQSPSNKVTEKGKDVELRCDPISGHTALYWYRQSLGQGLEFLIYFQGNSAPDKSGLPSDRFSAERTGGSVSTLTIQRTQQEDSAVYLCASSSGLFYEQYFGPGTRLTVT.

In this sample, this clonotype turned up many times. The rearrangement uses TRBV20-1 and TRBJ2-7, with TRBD1 identical over 9 bases. Germline lookup yields CDR1 DFQATT and CDR2 SNEGSKA (reference sequence). CDR3 length equals 13 residues. Trimming at V came to 6 bases and at J to 4 bases, leaving 7 bases not matched to a gene. The DNA of the CDR3 is TGCAGTGCCGCTGGACAGGGGCTTTACGAGCAGTACTTC. The encoded protein is CSAAGQGLYEQYF.

The chain uses TRBV30 and TRBJ2-1, with unresolved D. Deletions cut 3 bases from V and 2 bases from J, with 2 bases between. Germline V gives CDR1 GTSNPN, CDR2 SVGIG (reference sequence). The CDR3 sequence is 11 residues long. The CDR3 reads CAWSAYNEQFF. The CDR3 nucleotides read TGTGCCTGGAGCGCCTACAATGAGCAGTTCTTC.

This clonotype is medium-sized (0.01 to 0.1%). V gene TRBV27 combines with J gene TRBJ2-1, with 10 bases fitting TRBD1. The J segment lost 8 bases and the V segment lost 6 bases, leaving 7 bases of the junction unmatched. From germline, CDR1 is MNHEY and CDR2 SMNVEV (reference sequence). The CDR3 length is 14 residues. For the CDR3, the DNA is TGTGCCAGCAGCGACAGGGGGCCGCAGGATGAGCAGTTCTTC. It translates to CASSDRGPQDEQFF.

The V and J genes are TRBV5-1 and TRBJ2-7, with TRBD1 identical over 8 bases. Germline V lookup: CDR1 SGHRS, CDR2 YFSETQ. Trimming cost V 0 bases and J 8 bases; bases outside gene matches: 13. CDR3 length: 16 amino acids. This CDR3 reads CASSLAITRTGIKQYF. The DNA of the CDR3 is TGCGCCAGCAGCTTGGCCATCACGAGGACAGGGATTAAGCAGTACTTC.

The chain employs TRBV20-1 and TRBJ2-1; 11 bases line up with TRBD2. CDR1 DFQATT and CDR2 SNEGSKA come from the germline V gene (reference sequence). The CDR3 is 15 amino acids. V shed 1 base and J 5 bases; nucleotides not matched to a gene: 4. The CDR3 nucleotides read TGCAGTGCTAGAGTCGGGACTAGCGGCAACAATGAGCAGTTCTTC. Translating it yields CSARVGTSGNNEQFF.

There are a few counts of this clonotype. The CDR3 DNA sequence: TGTGCCAGCAGGGGACAGGGAAACACCGGGGAGCTGTTTTTT. Translating gives CASRGQGNTGELFF. The chain couples TRBV12-3 or TRBV12-4 to TRBJ2-2, with TRBD1 matching over 9 bases. The CDR3 consists of 14 residues. V was clipped by 6 bases and J by 2 bases; unmatched bases: 1.

The chain combines TRBV7-3 with TRBJ2-3; no clear D. The germline V gene encodes CDR1 SGHTA and CDR2 FQGTGA. With 2 bases removed from V and 1 base from J, the gap between germline ends came to 13 bases. The CDR3 spans 16 residues. The DNA of the CDR3 is TGTGCCAGCAGCTTACGGTCAGGAGCTCGCACAGATACGCAGTATTTT. Translated: CASSLRSGARTDTQYF.

This clonotype was detected ten times or more. This chain links TRBV7-9 with TRBJ2-3; 7 bases are shared with TRBD2. Trimming removed 4 bases from V and 0 bases from J; junction bases left unmatched: 4. The CDR3 spans 15 residues. CDR1 is SEHNR, CDR2 FQNEAQ, per germline (reference sequence). CDR3 residues: CASSSSGSSTDTQYF. CDR3 DNA sequence: TGTGCCAGCAGCTCTAGCGGATCTAGCACAGATACGCAGTATTTT.

This clonotype showed up just a few times. The V call is TRBV18, the J call TRBJ1-1; 8 nucleotides match TRBD1. CDR1 is KGHSH, CDR2 LQKENI, per germline. Trimming took 6 bases from V and 3 from J; bases not matched to a gene: 3. CDR3 length: 13 amino acids. The CDR3 sequence is CASSAGQDTEAFF. The CDR3 nucleotides read TGTGCCAGCTCCGCGGGACAGGACACTGAAGCTTTCTTT.

The chain employs TRBV5-4 and TRBJ1-2, with D hard to call. The CDR3 is 17 amino acids. CDR1 and CDR2 (germline): SGHNT, YYREEE (reference sequence). V was cut by 2 bases and J by 8 bases, with 25 bases left in between. The DNA for the CDR3 is TGTGCCAGCAGCTTCCCTCGAGGAGGGCAGGTTGGCGGGGGCTACACCTTC. Amino acid sequence: CASSFPRGGQVGGGYTF. Combining the CDR3 with reference TRBV5-4 and TRBJ1-2 gives the whole variable domain ETGVTQSPTHLIKTRGQQVTLRCSSQSGHNTVSWYQQALGQGPQFIFQYYREEENGRGNFPPRFSGLQFPNYSSELNVNALELDDSALYLCASSFPRGGQVGGGYTFGSGTRLTVV.

This clonotype was counted between two and nine times. CDR3: CASYGGGWDTEAFF. CDR3 DNA sequence: TGTGCCAGCTACGGGGGCGGTTGGGACACTGAAGCTTTCTTT. The chain uses TRBV6-1 and TRBJ1-1; a weak D match, TRBD1 (6 bases). This CDR3 has 14 amino acids. Germline V lookup: CDR1 MNHNS, CDR2 SASEGT. V was pared by 8 bases and J by 3 bases, with 16 bases between.

This chain connects TRBV7-9 to TRBJ2-7; the match to TRBD2 covers 7 bases. The CDR3 consists of 14 residues. V lost 3 bases to trimming and J lost 6 bases; unmatched junction nucleotides: 8. The germline V gene has CDR1 SEHNR and CDR2 FQNEAQ (reference sequence). The CDR3, as DNA: TGTGCCAGCAGCTTCGTGGGAGGGAACGGCGAGCAGTACTTC. Protein: CASSFVGGNGEQYF.

The J gene is TRBJ2-1, the V gene TRBV18; D might be TRBD1 (5 bases). Germline V gene sequence: CDR1 KGHSH, CDR2 LQKENI. Deletions cut 8 bases from V and 8 bases from J, with 16 bases between. The length of the CDR3 is 13 residues. DNA for the CDR3: TGTGCCAGCGCCAATTCTCAGGGCGATGAGCAGTTCTTC. Translation gives CASANSQGDEQFF.

The chain combines TRBV19 with TRBJ1-1; tentatively, D is TRBD1 (6 bases). The CDR3 loop spans 15 amino acids. CDR1 LNHDA and CDR2 SQIVND come from the germline V gene (reference sequence). The V end was cut by 4 bases, the J end by 0 bases, with 12 bases between. CDR3 loop: CASSKPGQLNTEAFF. As DNA, the CDR3 is TGTGCCAGTAGTAAGCCGGGACAACTGAACACTGAAGCTTTCTTT.

In its sample, this clonotype was seen many times. V and J are TRBV6-2 or TRBV6-3 and TRBJ2-1, with 11 positions matching TRBD2. Per the germline V gene, CDR1 is MNHEY and CDR2 is SVGEGT. This CDR3 comprises 21 residues. After removal of 6 bases from V and 7 bases from J, the junction contained 26 bases not matched to a gene. This CDR3 is CASSGWKGQDLLAGAGNEQFF. The CDR3 bases are TGTGCCAGCAGCGGATGGAAGGGACAGGACCTACTAGCGGGAGCTGGGAATGAGCAGTTCTTC.

The sample holds a few counts of this clonotype. This chain uses TRBV11-2 with TRBJ2-1, with TRBD2 identical over 10 bases. Germline trimming cut 0 bases from V and 2 bases from J; bases unmatched to any gene: 7. The CDR3 runs to 18 residues. The germline CDR1 and CDR2 sequences are SGHAT and FQNNGV. The CDR3 nucleotides read TGTGCCAGCAGCTTAGATGGTGAAGGGACTAGCGCCTACAATGAGCAGTTCTTC. Its translation: CASSLDGEGTSAYNEQFF. Full variable domain (remainder filled in from reference TRBV11-2 and TRBJ2-1): EAGVAQSPRYKIIEKRQSVAFWCNPISGHATLYWYQQILGQGPKLLIQFQNNGVVDDSQLPKDRFSAERLKGVDSTLKIQPAKLEDSAVYLCASSLDGEGTSAYNEQFFGPGTRLTVL.

The table lists this clonotype with many counts. The J gene is TRBJ2-3, the V gene TRBV29-1; D gene unclear. The CDR3 runs 12 residues. With 0 bases removed from V and 4 bases from J, the gap between germline ends came to 5 bases. Germline CDR1 reads SQVTM; CDR2 reads ANQGSEA. Here the CDR3 reads CSVEDSSDTQYF. In DNA, the CDR3 is TGCAGCGTTGAAGATTCGTCAGATACGCAGTATTTT.